The rows below give T cell receptor beta chains drawn from one sample of a study of quantifying T cell responses using KT2 cells. TCRdb analysed the UMI-ligation and nested PCR reads with MiXCR anew, one entry per CDR3 protein. The data show about 41,000 distinct CDR3 sequences, with approximately 15% seen just once and about 40% held by the top ten. Source material: PBMCs spiked with cells of the T cell clone KT2. The receptors stem from a human donor. The CDR3 runs from the conserved cysteine through the conserved F or W. A D gene is named only where the DNA matches it firmly. Clone size is not always given. Where it is, it says once, few, many or a class for expanded clones.

j_call v_call clone_size d_call cdr3_aa cdr3_nt
TRBJ2-1 TRBV19 few - CASSIESYFYNEQFF TGTGCCAGTAGTATCGAGTCTTACTTCTACAATGAGCAGTTCTTC
TRBJ2-5 TRBV7-8 few TRBD2 CASSLTPGLAFEETQYF TGTGCCAGCTCTCTCACCCCGGGACTAGCTTTTGAAGAGACCCAGTACTTC
TRBJ2-7 TRBV5-1 many - CASSPGRDEQYF TGCGCCAGCAGCCCCGGCCGGGACGAGCAGTACTTC
TRBJ2-1 TRBV28 few TRBD2 CASSPRTSDEDEQFF TGTGCCAGCAGTCCAAGGACTAGCGATGAGGATGAGCAGTTCTTC
TRBJ2-7 TRBV7-2 few - CASSPRRRELPVEQYF TGTGCCAGCAGCCCCCGTCGCCGGGAACTACCGGTCGAGCAGTACTTC
TRBJ1-2 TRBV29-1 few - CSAQAVGRDYGYTF TGCAGCGCACAAGCCGTGGGAAGGGACTATGGCTACACCTTC
TRBJ2-3 TRBV6-6 few TRBD1 CASSYGGTGTDTQYF TGTGCCAGCAGTTACGGGGGGACAGGGACAGATACGCAGTATTTT
TRBJ2-1 TRBV7-3 - - CASSLGPGNSDNEQFF TGTGCCAGCAGCTTAGGCCCCGGGAATTCGGACAATGAGCAGTTCTTC
TRBJ1-1 TRBV2 few - CASSEMGGGTEAFF TGTGCCAGCAGTGAGATGGGGGGCGGCACTGAAGCTTTCTTT
TRBJ1-1 TRBV27 - TRBD1 CASSLSRGQTEAFF TGTGCCAGCAGTTTAAGCAGGGGGCAGACTGAAGCTTTCTTT
TRBJ2-1 TRBV11-1 - - CASSLQGWGGQSYNEQFF TGTGCCAGCAGCCTCCAGGGGTGGGGGGGGCAGTCCTACAATGAGCAGTTCTTC
TRBJ2-1 TRBV6-2/TRBV6-3 few TRBD2 CASSFTQREGRSDNEQFF TGTGCCAGCAGTTTTACCCAGCGGGAGGGCCGGTCGGACAATGAGCAGTTCTTC
TRBJ1-4 TRBV6-6 - - CASSPNAYRADNEKLFF TGTGCCAGCAGCCCCAACGCGTATCGGGCGGATAATGAAAAACTGTTTTTT
TRBJ1-4 TRBV12-3/TRBV12-4 few - CASSLGGLKLFF TGTGCCAGCAGTTTAGGAGGCTTAAAACTGTTTTTT
TRBJ1-5 TRBV4-3 - TRBD1 CASSQGTGTQPQHF TGCGCCAGCAGCCAGGGGACAGGGACGCAGCCCCAGCATTTT
TRBJ2-1 TRBV12-3/TRBV12-4 few TRBD2 CASSFGGSGGLDEQFF TGTGCCAGCAGTTTTGGAGGCAGCGGGGGCTTGGATGAGCAGTTCTTC
TRBJ1-1 TRBV6-1 few - CASSVGRKTEAFF TGTGCCAGCAGTGTAGGCCGTAAGACTGAAGCTTTCTTT
TRBJ2-7 TRBV20-1 - TRBD2 CSAVAGGPFEQYF TGCAGTGCTGTAGCGGGAGGGCCTTTCGAGCAGTACTTC
TRBJ2-5 TRBV30 few TRBD2 CAWSVLARETQYF TGTGCCTGGAGTGTACTAGCGCGCGAGACCCAGTACTTC
TRBJ1-6 TRBV5-1 - - CASSLGGERRNSPLHF TGCGCCAGCAGCTTGGGCGGGGAAAGGCGAAATTCACCCCTCCACTTT
TRBJ2-7 TRBV7-2 few - CASSFFPAEQYF TGTGCCAGCAGCTTCTTCCCCGCCGAGCAGTACTTC
TRBJ2-5 TRBV6-5 many - CASSYVGLREETQYF TGTGCCAGCAGTTACGTAGGACTCCGAGAGGAGACCCAGTACTTC
TRBJ1-3 TRBV27 few - CASSSTWDGNTIYF TGTGCCAGCAGTTCTACGTGGGATGGAAACACCATATATTTT